This TCR beta chain came from a study of blood T cells in healthy people across ages. Study-wide context: About one barcoded beta molecule per two T cells was captured by template switching.

Germline CDR1 reads MNHNY; CDR2 reads SVGAGI (reference sequence). This CDR3 contains 15 residues. V was pared by 7 bases and J by 0 bases, with 8 bases of the junction left unmatched. It was with a sample-barcoded 5' primer and a J-beta primer mix that a second PCR of roughly 6 to 12 cycles was run. TCRdb called the 5' RACE reads again in MiXCR, with one record for every CDR3 protein. The sample lists 500,000 to 700,000 distinct CDR3 sequences, 25% to 30% occurring once. This clonotype was observed many times. The TCR comes from an elderly woman in good health. This rearrangement joins TRBV6-6 to TRBJ1-1, with 7 nucleotides matching TRBD1. Sequencing was performed on blood. The CDR3 sequence: CASTVTGLMNTEAFF. Written as DNA, the CDR3 is TGTGCCAGCACCGTGACAGGGCTCATGAACACTGAAGCTTTCTTT.